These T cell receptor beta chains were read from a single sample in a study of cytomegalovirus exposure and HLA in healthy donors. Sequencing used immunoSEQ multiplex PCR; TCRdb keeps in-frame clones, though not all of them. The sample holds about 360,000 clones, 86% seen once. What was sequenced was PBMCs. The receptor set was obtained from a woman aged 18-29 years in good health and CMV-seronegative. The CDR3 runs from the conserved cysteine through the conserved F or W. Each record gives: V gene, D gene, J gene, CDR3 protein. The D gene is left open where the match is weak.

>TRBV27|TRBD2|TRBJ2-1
CASTGTSVGNEQFF
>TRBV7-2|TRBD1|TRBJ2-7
CASSLMDRGSYEQYF
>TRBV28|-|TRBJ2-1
CASSLYPAGNEQFF
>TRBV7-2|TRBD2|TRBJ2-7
CASSSLAGERKYF
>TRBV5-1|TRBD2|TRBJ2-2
CASSLLSSGNTGELFF
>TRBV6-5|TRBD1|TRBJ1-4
CASSLWTGANEKLFF
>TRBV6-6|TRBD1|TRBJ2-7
CASNPGGPPWSF
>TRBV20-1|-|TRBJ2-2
CSAPEAGELFF
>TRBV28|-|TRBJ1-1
CASSVILNTEAFF
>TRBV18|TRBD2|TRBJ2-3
CASSPNPSGSTDTQYF